This TCR beta chain was documented in a study of blood T cell repertoires in COVID-19. Repertoires were generated with immunoSEQ multiplex PCR, while TCRdb's copy carries only in-frame clones and drops some. The sample has 30,000 to 40,000 clones, 65% to 75% seen once; the top ten hold about 10%. CDR1 and CDR2 (germline): SGHVS, FQNEAQ. V lost 2 bases, J lost 7 bases, and 5 bases stayed unmatched. This CDR3 is built from 16 residues. The gene calls are TRBV7-8 and TRBJ2-1; 13 bases match TRBD2. The sequencing sample was made of peripheral blood. This receptor was obtained from a man in his 70s with COVID-19, enrolled during active disease. The CDR3 DNA is TGTGCCAGCAGCTTAAGTACTAGCGGGAGGGCTAATGAGCAGTTCTTC. As protein: CASSLSTSGRANEQFF. Full variable domain (remainder filled in from reference TRBV7-8 and TRBJ2-1): GAGVSQSPRYKVAKRGQDVALRCDPISGHVSLFWYQQALGQGPEFLTYFQNEAQLDKSGLPSDRFFAERPEGSVSTLKIQRTQQEDSAVYLCASSLSTSGRANEQFFGPGTRLTVL.